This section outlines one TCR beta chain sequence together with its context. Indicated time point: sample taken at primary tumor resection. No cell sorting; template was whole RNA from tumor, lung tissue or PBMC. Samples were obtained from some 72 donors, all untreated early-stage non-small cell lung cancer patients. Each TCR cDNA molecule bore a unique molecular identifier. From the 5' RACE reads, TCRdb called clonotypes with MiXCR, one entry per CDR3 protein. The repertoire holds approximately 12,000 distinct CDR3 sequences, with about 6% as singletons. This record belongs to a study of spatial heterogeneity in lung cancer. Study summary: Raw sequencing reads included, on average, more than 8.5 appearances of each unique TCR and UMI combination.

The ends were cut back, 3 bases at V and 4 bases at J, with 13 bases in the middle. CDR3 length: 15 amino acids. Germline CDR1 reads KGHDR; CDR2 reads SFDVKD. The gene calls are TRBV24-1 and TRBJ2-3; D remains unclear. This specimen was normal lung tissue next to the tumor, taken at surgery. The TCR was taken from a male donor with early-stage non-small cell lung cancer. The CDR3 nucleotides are TGTGCCACCAGTGATCCAACCCCTCAATCAGATACGCAGTATTTT. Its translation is CATSDPTPQSDTQYF.